The 25 T cell receptor beta chains below come from one sample, sequenced in a study of blood T cell repertoires in COVID-19. Clones were read by immunoSEQ multiplex PCR, and TCRdb kept only the in-frame ones, dropping some. The table has about 350,000 clones, roughly 89% seen once; the top ten hold about 3.9%. The sequenced material came from peripheral blood. Receptors originate from a woman aged 55-70 years with COVID-19, enrolled during active disease.

The chain joins TRBV11-1 to TRBJ1-1; D is unclear. CDR3 length: 14 residues. Germline V CDR1 and CDR2: SGHAT, FQDESV (reference sequence). V was clipped by 4 bases and J by 5 bases, with 14 bases between them. The DNA for the CDR3 is TGTGCCAGCAGCTCCCCGACGGGTTGGACTGAAGCTTTCTTT. This translates into CASSSPTGWTEAFF. Full variable domain (rest looked up from reference TRBV11-1 and TRBJ1-1): EAEVAQSPRYKITEKSQAVAFWCDPISGHATLYWYRQILGQGPELLVQFQDESVVDDSQLPKDRFSAERLKGVDSTLKIQPAELGDSAMYLCASSSPTGWTEAFFGQGTRLTVV.

This chain uses TRBV5-1 with TRBJ1-4; TRBD1 agrees at 10 bases. J lost 4 bases, V lost 4 bases, and 7 bases had no gene match. The germline V gene has CDR1 SGHRS and CDR2 YFSETQ. The CDR3 has 16 amino acids. CDR3 bases: TGCGCCAGCAGCAGGGACAGGGGAGGGGGTAATGAAAAACTGTTTTTT. Its translation is CASSRDRGGGNEKLFF.

In the case of this clone: This same CDR3 is encoded by further DNA sequences in the sample. The chain links TRBV6-2 or TRBV6-3 to TRBJ1-5, with no clear D. Trimming cost V 2 bases and J 2 bases, with 7 bases left between them. Germline V gives CDR1 MNHEY, CDR2 SVGEGT. This CDR3 region has 14 residues. This CDR3 is CASSYSGGNQPQHF. CDR3 sequence (DNA): TGTGCCAGCAGTTACAGCGGGGGCAATCAGCCCCAGCATTTT.

Here the CDR3 DNA reads TGTGCCAGCACGACAGGGGGCTCTGGAAACACCATATATTTT. Encoded protein: CASTTGGSGNTIYF. V is TRBV3-1 (or the pseudogene TRBV3-2) and J is TRBJ1-3; 9 positions agree with TRBD1. CDR1 LGHDT and CDR2 YNNKEL come from the germline V gene (reference sequence). The V gene end was trimmed by 7 bases and the J gene end by 0 bases; junction bases not matched to a gene: 1. The CDR3 sequence is 14 residues long.

This clone was detected only once. The chain employs TRBV28 and TRBJ2-2; 8 bases agree with TRBD1. Germline CDR1 is MDHEN and CDR2 is SYDVKM. V trimming: 3 bases; J trimming: 3 bases; junction bases outside the gene matches: 9. The CDR3 extends over 17 amino acids. Written as DNA, the CDR3 is TGTGCCAGCAGTTTCCAGGGGGCATCTTCCGACACCGGGGAGCTGTTTTTT. It codes for CASSFQGASSDTGELFF.

V usage is TRBV6-6 and J usage is TRBJ1-1, with 9 nucleotides matching TRBD1. CDR1 and CDR2 from the germline V gene are MNHNY and SVGAGI (reference sequence). J lost 7 bases, V lost 5 bases, and 8 bases had no gene match. The CDR3 covers 14 residues. In nucleotides, the CDR3 is TGTGCCAGCAGTACCGGGACAGGGCTTAATGAAGCTTTCTTT. Protein product: CASSTGTGLNEAFF.

This CDR3 is CASSRKFRGIQETQYF. In nucleotides, the CDR3 is TGTGCCAGCAGCCGAAAGTTTCGGGGTATCCAAGAGACCCAGTACTTC. The rearrangement links TRBV27 to TRBJ2-5; weak D call: TRBD2 (5 bases). V was pared by 6 bases and J by 1 base, with 18 bases between. The germline CDR1 and CDR2 sequences are MNHEY and SMNVEV (reference sequence). This CDR3 comprises 16 residues.

The V gene is TRBV29-1, the J gene TRBJ1-1, with D perhaps TRBD1 (5 bases). V was clipped by 0 bases and J by 4 bases, with 15 bases between them. This CDR3 spans 15 amino acids. Germline CDR1 SQVTM, CDR2 ANQGSEA. The CDR3 spells CSVEDPAGPITEAFF. The CDR3 nucleotides are TGCAGCGTTGAAGATCCGGCAGGGCCAATCACTGAAGCTTTCTTT.

The chain carries TRBV10-3 and TRBJ1-2, with unresolved D. Between the trimmed V and J ends, which lost 4 bases and 1 base, there was a span of 10 bases. Germline lookup yields CDR1 ENHRY and CDR2 SYGVKD. The CDR3 extends over 14 amino acids. For the CDR3, the DNA is TGTGCCATCAGTGGACGCGGACTTAACTATGGCTACACCTTC. The encoded protein is CAISGRGLNYGYTF.

CDR3 in amino acids: CASSSSRAGGIYEQYF. The CDR3, as DNA: TGTGCCAGCAGTTCCTCCCGGGCGGGAGGGATCTACGAGCAGTACTTC. The V call is TRBV27, the J call TRBJ2-7; TRBD2 matches 9 bases. V trimming: 4 bases; J trimming: 3 bases; junction bases outside the gene matches: 10. CDR1 is MNHEY and CDR2 is SMNVEV in the germline V gene (reference sequence). The CDR3 covers 16 residues.

A note on this clone: Other DNA sequences of this sample code for an identical CDR3. The chain joins TRBV7-9 to TRBJ1-1; a weak D match, TRBD1 (6 bases). Deletions cut 1 base from V and 1 base from J, with 7 bases between. This CDR3 comprises 14 residues. Germline CDR1 reads SEHNR; CDR2 reads FQNEAQ (reference sequence). The CDR3 loop is CASSLGTENTEAFF. CDR3 nucleotide sequence: TGTGCCAGCAGCTTAGGGACAGAGAACACTGAAGCTTTCTTT. The full variable domain, rest sourced from reference TRBV7-9 and TRBJ1-1, is DTGVSQNPRHKITKRGQNVTFRCDPISEHNRLYWYRQTLGQGPEFLTYFQNEAQLEKSRLLSDRFSAERPKGSFSTLEIQRTEQGDSAMYLCASSLGTENTEAFFGQGTRLTVV.

The rearrangement links TRBV4-1 to TRBJ1-2, with D maybe TRBD1 (6 bases). The germline V gene has CDR1 MGHRA and CDR2 YSYEKL. The CDR3 covers 14 residues. V was trimmed by 5 bases and J by 8 bases, leaving 18 bases between them. This CDR3 is CASSEITGFGGYTF. DNA for the CDR3: TGCGCCAGCAGCGAGATCACAGGGTTCGGAGGCTACACCTTC.

The DNA of the CDR3 is TGTGCCACCGGGACAGGGGGACCTTACGAGCAGTACTTC. Translated, it gives CATGTGGPYEQYF. The V gene is TRBV10-3, the J gene TRBJ2-7; 11 bases agree with TRBD1. CDR1 and CDR2 (germline): ENHRY, SYGVKD. The CDR3 length is 13 residues. V was clipped by 10 bases and J by 4 bases; unmatched bases: 6.

The sample holds a few counts of this clone. The chain is built from TRBV19 and TRBJ2-5, with D tentatively TRBD2 (5 bases). The germline V gene encodes CDR1 LNHDA and CDR2 SQIVND (reference sequence). This CDR3 region has 14 residues. V lost 4 bases, J lost 2 bases, and 11 bases lay in between. CDR3 region: CASSTLGGQETQYF. Written as DNA, the CDR3 is TGTGCCAGTAGTACACTAGGCGGACAAGAGACCCAGTACTTC.

The chain carries TRBV7-8 and TRBJ1-1; TRBD1 might be the D (6 bases). CDR1 is SGHVS and CDR2 is FQNEAQ in the germline V gene. The CDR3 is 15 residues long. V lost 4 bases to trimming and J lost 3 bases, with 15 bases between them. The CDR3 is CASSSRGSSDTEAFF. The CDR3 DNA is TGTGCCAGCAGCTCTAGGGGGTCTTCGGACACTGAAGCTTTCTTT.

The chain recombines TRBV7-9 with TRBJ1-1; TRBD1 matches at 7 bases. This CDR3 is 13 amino acids long. From germline, CDR1 is SEHNR and CDR2 FQNEAQ (reference sequence). V shed 8 bases, J shed 0 bases, and the junction held 3 bases outside the gene matches. In nucleotides, the CDR3 is TGTGCCAGCGCCGGACAGGTGAACACTGAAGCTTTCTTT. Residues: CASAGQVNTEAFF.

This clone appeared a single time. This rearrangement joins TRBV3-1 (or the pseudogene TRBV3-2) to TRBJ1-1; D is uncertain. There are 14 residues in the CDR3. Germline CDR1 LGHDT, CDR2 YNNKEL (reference sequence). Deletions cut 3 bases from V and 4 bases from J, with 12 bases between. The CDR3 here is CASSHEGGVTEAFF. Written as DNA, the CDR3 is TGTGCCAGCAGCCATGAAGGAGGTGTCACTGAAGCTTTCTTT.

This chain connects TRBV25-1 to TRBJ1-2; TRBD1 matches at 7 bases. Trimming cost V 4 bases and J 9 bases; bases outside gene matches: 14. Germline CDR1 MGHDK, CDR2 SYGVNS. This CDR3 is 15 amino acids long. The CDR3 loop reads CASSAPKSGQRSYTF. The CDR3, as DNA: TGTGCCAGCAGTGCGCCAAAATCGGGACAGCGTAGCTACACCTTC.

In this sample, this clone turned up a few times. V gene TRBV7-3 combines with J gene TRBJ1-1; the match to TRBD1 covers 8 bases. This CDR3 is 15 amino acids long. Germline CDR1 SGHTA, CDR2 FQGTGA. The V segment lost 5 bases and the J segment 4 bases; nucleotides outside the gene matches: 9. CDR3 residues: CASSLQGVVGTEAFF. The CDR3 nucleotides are TGTGCCAGCAGCCTACAGGGGGTTGTGGGCACTGAAGCTTTCTTT.

In this sample, this clone turned up once. The chain is built from TRBV27 and TRBJ2-7; perhaps TRBD1 as D (6 bases). The germline V gene encodes CDR1 MNHEY and CDR2 SMNVEV (reference sequence). The V end lost 5 bases, the J end lost 3 bases, and 17 bases lay between the germline ends. The CDR3 contains 15 residues. The CDR3 loop reads CASSPLRGIRYEQYF. CDR3 in DNA: TGTGCCAGCAGTCCTCTTAGGGGGATCCGCTACGAGCAGTACTTC.

The chain employs TRBV5-4 and TRBJ1-6; the match to TRBD1 covers 9 bases. The ends lost 4 bases at V and 8 bases at J; junction bases unmatched: 4. This CDR3 is built from 14 residues. Germline CDR1 and CDR2: SGHNT and YYREEE (reference sequence). This CDR3 reads CASSPGQGYSPLHF. The CDR3 nucleotides are TGTGCCAGCAGCCCGGGACAGGGATATTCACCCCTCCACTTT.

The rearrangement links TRBV11-3 to TRBJ2-5, with TRBD1 matching over 9 bases. Unmatched junction bases numbered 6, after V lost 4 bases and J lost 0 bases. Germline CDR1 reads SGHNT; CDR2 reads YENEEA. The CDR3 is 16 amino acids. This CDR3 is CASSSGTGLYQETQYF. The CDR3 DNA reads as TGTGCCAGCAGCTCGGGGACAGGGCTCTACCAAGAGACCCAGTACTTC. The complete variable domain, with remaining parts taken from reference TRBV11-3 and TRBJ2-5, reads EAGVVQSPRYKIIEKKQPVAFWCNPISGHNTLYWYLQNLGQGPELLIRYENEEAVDDSQLPKDRFSAERLKGVDSTLKIQPAELGDSAVYLCASSSGTGLYQETQYFGPGTRLLVL.

The chain couples TRBV3-1 (or the pseudogene TRBV3-2) to TRBJ1-2; D uncertain. CDR3 length: 14 amino acids. Germline V gene lookup returns CDR1 LGHDT and CDR2 YNNKEL (reference sequence). Deletions cut 4 bases from V and 6 bases from J, with 15 bases between. CDR3 residues: CASSRDYLRDGYTF. The DNA of the CDR3 is TGTGCCAGCAGCCGAGATTATTTGAGGGATGGCTACACCTTC.

The genes are TRBV19 and TRBJ2-1, with 10 bases that match TRBD2. The germline V gene encodes CDR1 LNHDA and CDR2 SQIVND (reference sequence). V dropped 3 bases and J dropped 8; count of bases not matched to a gene: 7. The CDR3 extends over 15 amino acids. In DNA, the CDR3 is TGTGCCAGTAGTATCAAGCGGGGGGGGTCCGATGAGCAGTTCTTC. As protein: CASSIKRGGSDEQFF.

The rearrangement joins TRBV21-1 to TRBJ2-7; the table's D call, TRBD1, has no DNA check behind it. TRBV21-1 is reported as a pseudogene. The length of the CDR3 is 15 residues. The CDR3 DNA reads TGTGCCATCGGGGGCCCGGGACAGGGGTCCTACGAGCAGTACTTC. It specifies CAIGGPGQGSYEQYF.